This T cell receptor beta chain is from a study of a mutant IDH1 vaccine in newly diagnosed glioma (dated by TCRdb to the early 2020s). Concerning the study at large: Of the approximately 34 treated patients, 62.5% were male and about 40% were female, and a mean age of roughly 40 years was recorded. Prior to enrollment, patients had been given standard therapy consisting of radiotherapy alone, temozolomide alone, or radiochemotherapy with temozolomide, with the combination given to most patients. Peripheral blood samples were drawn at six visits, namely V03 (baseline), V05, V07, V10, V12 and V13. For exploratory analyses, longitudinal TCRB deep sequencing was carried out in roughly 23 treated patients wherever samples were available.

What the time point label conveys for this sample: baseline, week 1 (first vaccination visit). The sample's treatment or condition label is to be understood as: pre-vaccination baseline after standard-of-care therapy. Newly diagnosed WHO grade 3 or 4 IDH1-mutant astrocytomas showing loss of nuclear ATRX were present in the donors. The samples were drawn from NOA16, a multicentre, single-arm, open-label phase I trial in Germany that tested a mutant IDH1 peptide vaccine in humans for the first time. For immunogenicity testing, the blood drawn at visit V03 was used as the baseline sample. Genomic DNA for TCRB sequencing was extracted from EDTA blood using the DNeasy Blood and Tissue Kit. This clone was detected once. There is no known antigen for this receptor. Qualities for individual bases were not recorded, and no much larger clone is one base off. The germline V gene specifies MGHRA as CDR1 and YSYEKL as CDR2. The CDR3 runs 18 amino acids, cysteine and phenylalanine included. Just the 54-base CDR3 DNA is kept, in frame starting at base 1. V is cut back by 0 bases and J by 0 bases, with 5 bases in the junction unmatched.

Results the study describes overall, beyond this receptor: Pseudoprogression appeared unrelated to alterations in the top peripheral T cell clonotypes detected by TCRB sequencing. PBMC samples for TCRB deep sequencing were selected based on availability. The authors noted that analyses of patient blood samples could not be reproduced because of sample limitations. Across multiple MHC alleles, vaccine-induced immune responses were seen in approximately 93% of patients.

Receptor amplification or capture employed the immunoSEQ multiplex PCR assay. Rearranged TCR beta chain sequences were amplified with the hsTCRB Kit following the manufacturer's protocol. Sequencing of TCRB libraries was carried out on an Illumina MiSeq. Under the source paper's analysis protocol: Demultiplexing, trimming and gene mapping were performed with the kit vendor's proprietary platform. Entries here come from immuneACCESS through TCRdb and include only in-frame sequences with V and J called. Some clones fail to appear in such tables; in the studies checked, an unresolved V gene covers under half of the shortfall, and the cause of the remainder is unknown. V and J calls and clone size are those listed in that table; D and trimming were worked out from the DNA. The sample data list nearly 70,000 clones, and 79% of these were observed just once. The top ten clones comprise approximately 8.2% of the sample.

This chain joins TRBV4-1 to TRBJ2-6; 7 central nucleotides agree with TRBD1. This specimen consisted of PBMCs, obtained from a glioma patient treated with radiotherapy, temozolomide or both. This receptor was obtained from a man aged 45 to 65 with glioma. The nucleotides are TGCGCCAGCAGCCAAGAGCCGGGACAGTACTCTGGGGCCAACGTCCTGACTTTC. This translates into CASSQEPGQYSGANVLTF.